This TCR beta chain was documented in a study of blood T cell repertoires in COVID-19. CDR3 size: 14 residues. Trimming pared 0 bases from V and 10 bases from J, leaving 16 bases between. The germline gives CDR1 SGHDT, CDR2 YYEEEE. Using immunoSEQ multiplex PCR, the repertoire was profiled, and TCRdb retains in-frame clones only, with some absent. The table includes tens of thousands of clones, 86% detected once. The clonotype was recovered from a woman of 80 years or more with acute or convalescent COVID-19. The chain employs TRBV5-6 and TRBJ1-1; D remains unclear. Sequencing used peripheral blood. The CDR3 loop reads CASSLGYGVEGAFF. The CDR3 region has the DNA TGTGCCAGCAGCTTGGGTTACGGGGTTGAAGGAGCTTTCTTT.